This TCR beta chain originates from a study of post-analysis software for immune sequencing data. The TCR beta cDNA libraries carried unique molecular identifiers. MiXCR, applied by TCRdb to the PCR reads, yields one record per CDR3 protein. In the table there are roughly 430,000 distinct CDR3 sequences, over 30% of which are singletons. For this clonotype: Its antigen remains unknown.

Study-wide results and limits: Included in a set of several TRBV segments more frequent in patients than controls were TRBV5-6, TRBV5-1 and TRBV20-1.

The germline V gene has CDR1 SGHRS and CDR2 YFSETQ. Trimming shortened V by 4 bases and J by 4 bases, and 20 bases separated the two germline ends. The CDR3 sequence is 16 residues long. The chain combines TRBV5-1 with TRBJ1-2; tentatively, D is TRBD1 (5 bases). The receptor's source is a girl aged 2 to 9 with multiple sclerosis. The sequenced material came from blood. CDR3 DNA sequence: TGCGCCAGCAGCCCGACACCAGGGCAGCCTATCTATGGCTACACCTTC. As protein: CASSPTPGQPIYGYTF.